A selection of T cell receptor beta chains follows, all from one sample in a study of cytomegalovirus exposure and HLA in healthy donors. The method was immunoSEQ multiplex PCR; TCRdb's version includes in-frame clones alone and lacks a portion of them. There are some 170,000 clones in the sample; more than 75% occur only once, and 9.5% to 10% lies in the top ten. The sample comprised PBMCs. The receptors derive from a man between 18 and 29 years old in good health and CMV-seropositive. Both conserved end residues are part of each CDR3. D genes are given only for firm matches. Clone sizes are given selectively: once, few, many, or a class where the clone is expanded.

v_gene: TRBV7-2; abundance: -; j_gene: TRBJ1-2; d_gene: -; CDR3nt: TGTGCCAGCAGTGACCCGGGGGGCTACTATGGCTACACCTTC; CDR3aa: CASSDPGGYYGYTF
v_gene: TRBV27; abundance: -; j_gene: TRBJ2-5; d_gene: TRBD1; CDR3nt: TGTGCCAGCAGTTCGAGGACGTCGGGACAGGGTCAGGAGACCCAGTACTTC; CDR3aa: CASSSRTSGQGQETQYF
v_gene: TRBV11-2; abundance: once; j_gene: TRBJ1-1; d_gene: -; CDR3nt: TGTGCCAGCAGCAAATACAGGGTTGAGAACACTGAAGCTTTCTTT; CDR3aa: CASSKYRVENTEAFF
v_gene: TRBV18; abundance: -; j_gene: TRBJ1-1; d_gene: -; CDR3nt: TGTGCCAGCTCACCCGGGACACCAAACACTGAAGCTTTCTTT; CDR3aa: CASSPGTPNTEAFF
v_gene: TRBV19; abundance: -; j_gene: TRBJ1-5; d_gene: -; CDR3nt: TGTGCCAGTAGTATGGGAGGCAGCAATCAGCCCCAGCATTTT; CDR3aa: CASSMGGSNQPQHF
v_gene: TRBV9; abundance: once; j_gene: TRBJ2-2; d_gene: -; CDR3nt: TGTGCCAGCAGCGTAGGTAGCGTCACCGGGGAGCTGTTTTTT; CDR3aa: CASSVGSVTGELFF
v_gene: TRBV9; abundance: -; j_gene: TRBJ2-1; d_gene: TRBD2; CDR3nt: TGTGCCAGCAGCCCCGACGGGGGGATGTCCTACAATGAGCAGTTCTTC; CDR3aa: CASSPDGGMSYNEQFF
v_gene: TRBV6-6; abundance: -; j_gene: TRBJ1-2; d_gene: -; CDR3nt: TGTGCCAGCAGTTCCGACAGCTATGGCTACACCTTC; CDR3aa: CASSSDSYGYTF
v_gene: TRBV9; abundance: -; j_gene: TRBJ2-1; d_gene: -; CDR3nt: TGTGCCAGCAGCGTAGCTAGGCTCCCCTCCTACAATGAGCAGTTCTTC; CDR3aa: CASSVARLPSYNEQFF
v_gene: TRBV7-9; abundance: -; j_gene: TRBJ1-6; d_gene: TRBD1; CDR3nt: TGTGCCAGCAGCACGGAGACAGGGGGCGACAATTCACCCCTCCACTTT; CDR3aa: CASSTETGGDNSPLHF
v_gene: TRBV9; abundance: -; j_gene: TRBJ2-3; d_gene: -; CDR3nt: TGTGCCAGCAGCGTAGATAGTAAGTTAACCACAGATACGCAGTATTTT; CDR3aa: CASSVDSKLTTDTQYF
v_gene: TRBV6-6; abundance: few; j_gene: TRBJ2-5; d_gene: -; CDR3nt: TGTGCCAACTACCGGACAGACCAAGAGACCCAGTACTTC; CDR3aa: CANYRTDQETQYF
v_gene: TRBV5-4; abundance: -; j_gene: TRBJ1-1; d_gene: -; CDR3nt: TGTGCCAGCAGCTCACCGGGAGGGGACACTGAAGCTTTCTTT; CDR3aa: CASSSPGGDTEAFF
v_gene: TRBV19; abundance: -; j_gene: TRBJ2-7; d_gene: TRBD2; CDR3nt: TGTGCCAGTAGTATTTCTAGCGGGCCGTACGAGCAGTACTTC; CDR3aa: CASSISSGPYEQYF
v_gene: TRBV5-1; abundance: -; j_gene: TRBJ1-6; d_gene: -; CDR3nt: TGCGCCAGCAGCTTGGCGGGGAGAGATAATTCACCCCTCCACTTT; CDR3aa: CASSLAGRDNSPLHF